This TCR beta chain was recovered during a study of blood T cell repertoires in COVID-19 (TCRdb year 2020). For context, the study as a whole: The collaborator samples originated in the United States, Italy and Spain and spanned the acute and convalescent phases of COVID-19. Where HLA class I and class II types were available, the types were taken from metadata supplied by the sample provider, not from assay-based typing. The material from the prospective study consisted of cDNA or gDNA derived from T cells, B-cell-depleted T cells, or PBMCs. Sample metadata almost always included a de-identified subject ID, COVID-19 status, age in years and sex. The samples were drawn from two sources: the first 160 participants of the ongoing ImmuneRACE study, and fewer than 1,500 subjects contributed by 6 global collaborators. The repertoires were released in a freely available public database intended as a resource for research on the immune response to SARS-CoV-2. The dataset comprised deeply sampled blood TCRbeta repertoires from subjects exposed to, actively infected with, or recovered from COVID-19. Study-level results and caveats: The amount of clinical and demographic metadata varied by source and participant and was provided uncurated.

Samples from volunteer blood donors who had recovered from COVID-19 were contributed by a second Seattle source. Whole blood was collected in K2EDTA tubes by collaborating institutions according to the institutions' own protocols. Collaborator samples were shipped for TCRbeta analysis as frozen whole blood, isolated PBMCs, or DNA extracted from either sample type. As concerns this clone: Its antigen is unknown. No quality values exist for individual bases; no much larger clone is one base distant.

From the cysteine through the phenylalanine, the CDR3 covers 15 amino acids. Only the CDR3 DNA is retained, 45 bases long and in frame from the first base. CDR1 and CDR2, looked up from the germline V gene (reference sequence), are LNHDA and SQIVND. V is cut back by 7 bases and J by 1 base, with 2 bases in the junction unmatched. The immunoSEQ Assay, a bias-controlled multiplex PCR, was used to amplify TCRbeta CDR3 regions from genomic DNA. In the source study's methods: The number of nucleated cells in each sample was estimated from the amplification of reference gene primers within the assay. To quantify the absolute abundance of each unique TCRbeta CDR3 rearrangement, sequence reads were collapsed and filtered. For each sample, productive Simpson clonality was calculated as the square root of Simpson's diversity index over productive rearrangements. TCRdb took over this immuneACCESS table, retaining in-frame rearrangements with V and J assigned. Such tables are incomplete; in checked studies, under half of the missing clones stem from an unresolved V gene, and the remainder is unexplained. Clone size and the V and J calls come from that table; the DNA yielded D and trimming. Within this sample are a few hundred thousand clones, with about four fifths of them counted one time only. The ten largest clones represent roughly 2% of the sample.

Sequencing input: peripheral blood. The receptor was derived from a young man who had recovered from COVID-19. The V and J segments used are TRBV19 and TRBJ2-2, with 11 middle bases fitting TRBD2. The nucleotide sequence is TGTGCCAGTACCACTAGCGGGGGGAACACCGGGGAGCTGTTTTTT. This codes for CASTTSGGNTGELFF.